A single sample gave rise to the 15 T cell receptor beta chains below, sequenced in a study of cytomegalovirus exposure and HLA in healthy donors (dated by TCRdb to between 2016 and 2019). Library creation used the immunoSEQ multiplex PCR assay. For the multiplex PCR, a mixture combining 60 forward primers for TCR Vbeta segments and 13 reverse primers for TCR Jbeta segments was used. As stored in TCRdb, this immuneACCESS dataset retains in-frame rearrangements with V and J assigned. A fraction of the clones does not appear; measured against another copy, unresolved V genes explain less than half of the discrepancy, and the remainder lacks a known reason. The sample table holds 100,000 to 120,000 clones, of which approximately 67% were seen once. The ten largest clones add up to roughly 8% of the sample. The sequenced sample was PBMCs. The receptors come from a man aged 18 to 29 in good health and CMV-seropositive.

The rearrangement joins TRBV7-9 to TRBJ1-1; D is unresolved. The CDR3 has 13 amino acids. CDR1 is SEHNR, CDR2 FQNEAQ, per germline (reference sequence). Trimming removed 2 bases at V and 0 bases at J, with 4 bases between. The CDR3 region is CASSLPLNTEAFF. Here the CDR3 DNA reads TGTGCCAGCAGCTTACCTCTGAACACTGAAGCTTTCTTT. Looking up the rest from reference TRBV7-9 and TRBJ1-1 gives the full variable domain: DTGVSQNPRHKITKRGQNVTFRCDPISEHNRLYWYRQTLGQGPEFLTYFQNEAQLEKSRLLSDRFSAERPKGSFSTLEIQRTEQGDSAMYLCASSLPLNTEAFFGQGTRLTVV.

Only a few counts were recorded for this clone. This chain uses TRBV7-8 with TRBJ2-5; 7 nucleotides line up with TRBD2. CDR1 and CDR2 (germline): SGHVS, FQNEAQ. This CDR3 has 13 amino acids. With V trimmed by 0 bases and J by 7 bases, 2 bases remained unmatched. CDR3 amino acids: CASSLAREGTQYF. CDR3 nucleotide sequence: TGTGCCAGCAGCTTAGCGAGGGAGGGGACCCAGTACTTC.

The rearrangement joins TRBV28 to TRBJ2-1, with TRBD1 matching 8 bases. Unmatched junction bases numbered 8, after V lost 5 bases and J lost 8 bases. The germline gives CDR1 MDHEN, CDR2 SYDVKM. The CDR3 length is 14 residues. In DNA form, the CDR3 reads TGTGCCAGCAGTACAAGGACAGGGTTCCATGAGCAGTTCTTC. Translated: CASSTRTGFHEQFF.

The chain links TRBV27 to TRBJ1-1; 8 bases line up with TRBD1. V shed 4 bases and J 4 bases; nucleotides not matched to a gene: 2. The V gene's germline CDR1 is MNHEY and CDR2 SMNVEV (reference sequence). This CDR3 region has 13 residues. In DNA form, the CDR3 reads TGTGCCAGCAGTTGGGACAGGTTCACTGAAGCTTTCTTT. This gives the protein CASSWDRFTEAFF.

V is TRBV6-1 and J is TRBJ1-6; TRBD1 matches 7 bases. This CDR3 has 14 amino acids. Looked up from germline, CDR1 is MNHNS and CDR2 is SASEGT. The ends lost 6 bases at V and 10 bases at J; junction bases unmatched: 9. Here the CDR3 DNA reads TGTGCCAGCAGGGACCTGGGACAGCCCTCACCCCTCCACTTT. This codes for CASRDLGQPSPLHF.

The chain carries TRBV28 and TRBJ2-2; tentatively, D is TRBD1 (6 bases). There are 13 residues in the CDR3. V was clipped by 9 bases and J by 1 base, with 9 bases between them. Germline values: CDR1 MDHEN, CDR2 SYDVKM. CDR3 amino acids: CAREDRNTGELFF. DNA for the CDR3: TGTGCCAGAGAGGACAGGAACACCGGGGAGCTGTTTTTT.

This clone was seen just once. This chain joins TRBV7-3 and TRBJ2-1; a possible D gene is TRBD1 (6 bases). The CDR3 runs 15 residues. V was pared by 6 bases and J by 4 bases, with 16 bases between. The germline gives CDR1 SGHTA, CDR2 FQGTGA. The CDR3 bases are TGTGCCAGCAGGTCAGGGGACGCCATTTACAATGAGCAGTTCTTC. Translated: CASRSGDAIYNEQFF.

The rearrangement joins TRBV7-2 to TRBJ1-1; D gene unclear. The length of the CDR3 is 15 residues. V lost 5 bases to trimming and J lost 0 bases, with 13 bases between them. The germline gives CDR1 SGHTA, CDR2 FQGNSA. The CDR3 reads CASSPVAVMNTEAFF. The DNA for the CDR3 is TGTGCCAGCAGCCCAGTCGCAGTCATGAACACTGAAGCTTTCTTT. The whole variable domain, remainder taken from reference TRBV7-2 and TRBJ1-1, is GAGVSQSPSNKVTEKGKDVELRCDPISGHTALYWYRQSLGQGLEFLIYFQGNSAPDKSGLPSDRFSAERTGGSVSTLTIQRTQQEDSAVYLCASSPVAVMNTEAFFGQGTRLTVV.

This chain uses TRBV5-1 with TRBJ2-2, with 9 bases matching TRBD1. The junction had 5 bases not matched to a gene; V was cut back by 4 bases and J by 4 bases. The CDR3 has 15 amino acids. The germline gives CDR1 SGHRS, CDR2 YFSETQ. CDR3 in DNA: TGCGCCAGCAGCAGGACAGGGGAGGGCACCGGGGAGCTGTTTTTT. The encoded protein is CASSRTGEGTGELFF.

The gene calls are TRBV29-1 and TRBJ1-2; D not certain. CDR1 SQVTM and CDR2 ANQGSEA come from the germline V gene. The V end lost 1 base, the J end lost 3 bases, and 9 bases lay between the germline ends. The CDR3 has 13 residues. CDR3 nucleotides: TGCAGCGTTGAAGCCAGGTCGGACTATGGCTACACCTTC. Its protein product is CSVEARSDYGYTF.

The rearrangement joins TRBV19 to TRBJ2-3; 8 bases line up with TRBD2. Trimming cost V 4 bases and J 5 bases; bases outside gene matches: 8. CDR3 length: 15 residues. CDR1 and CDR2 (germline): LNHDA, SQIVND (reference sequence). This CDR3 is CASSTSRGGVDTQYF. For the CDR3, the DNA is TGTGCCAGTAGTACGTCTCGGGGGGGAGTAGATACGCAGTATTTT.

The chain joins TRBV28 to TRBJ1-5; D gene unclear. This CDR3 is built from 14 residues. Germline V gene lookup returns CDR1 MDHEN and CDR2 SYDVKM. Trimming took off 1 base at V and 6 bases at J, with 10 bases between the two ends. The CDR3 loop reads CASSLSGIRQPQHF. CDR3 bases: TGTGCCAGCAGTTTATCCGGGATTCGTCAGCCCCAGCATTTT.

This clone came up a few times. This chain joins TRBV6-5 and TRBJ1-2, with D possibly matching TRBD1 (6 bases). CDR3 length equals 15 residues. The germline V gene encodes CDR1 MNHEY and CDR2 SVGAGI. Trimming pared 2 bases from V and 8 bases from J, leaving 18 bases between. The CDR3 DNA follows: TGTGCCAGCAGTTACCAGATGACAGGAGGCGGCGGCTACACCTTC. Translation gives CASSYQMTGGGGYTF.

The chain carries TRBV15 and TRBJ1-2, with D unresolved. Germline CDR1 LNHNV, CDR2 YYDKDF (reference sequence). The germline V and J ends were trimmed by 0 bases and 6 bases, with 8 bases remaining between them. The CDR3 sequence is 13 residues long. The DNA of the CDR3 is TGTGCCACCAGCAGAGAGGCATTGGATGGCTACACCTTC. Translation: CATSREALDGYTF. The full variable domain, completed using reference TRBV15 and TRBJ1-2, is DAMVIQNPRYQVTQFGKPVTLSCSQTLNHNVMYWYQQKSSQAPKLLFHYYDKDFNNEADTPDNFQSRRPNTSFCFLDIRSPGLGDTAMYLCATSREALDGYTFGSGTRLTVV.

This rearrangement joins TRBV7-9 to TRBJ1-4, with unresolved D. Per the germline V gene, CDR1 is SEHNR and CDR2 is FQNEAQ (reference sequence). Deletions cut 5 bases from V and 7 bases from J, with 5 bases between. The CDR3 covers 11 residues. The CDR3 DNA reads TGTGCCAGCAGCACAAGTGAAAAACTGTTTTTT. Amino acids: CASSTSEKLFF.